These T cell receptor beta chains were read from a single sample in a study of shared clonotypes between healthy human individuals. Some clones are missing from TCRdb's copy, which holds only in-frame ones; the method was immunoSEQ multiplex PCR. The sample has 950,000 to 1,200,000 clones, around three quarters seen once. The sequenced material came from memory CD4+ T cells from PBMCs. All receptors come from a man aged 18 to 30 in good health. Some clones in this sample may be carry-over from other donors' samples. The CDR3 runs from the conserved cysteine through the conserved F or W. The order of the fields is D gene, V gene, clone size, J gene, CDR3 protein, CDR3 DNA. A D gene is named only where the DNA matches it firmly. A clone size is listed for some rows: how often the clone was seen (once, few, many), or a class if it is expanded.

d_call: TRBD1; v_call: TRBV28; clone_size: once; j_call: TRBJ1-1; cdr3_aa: CASRRTGVANTEAFF; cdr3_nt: TGTGCCAGCAGAAGGACAGGGGTTGCGAACACTGAAGCTTTCTTT
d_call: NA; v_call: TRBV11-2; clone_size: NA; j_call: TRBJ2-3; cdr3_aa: CASRTEKAASTDTQYF; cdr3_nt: TGTGCCAGCCGCACTGAGAAGGCGGCCAGCACAGATACGCAGTATTTT
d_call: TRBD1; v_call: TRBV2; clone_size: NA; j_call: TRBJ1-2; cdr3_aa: CASSDSNRGVGGYTF; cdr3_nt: TGTGCCAGCAGTGATTCGAACAGGGGAGTGGGAGGCTACACCTTC
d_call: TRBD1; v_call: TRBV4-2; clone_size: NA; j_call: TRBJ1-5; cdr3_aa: CASSQVSGGDQPQHF; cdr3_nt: TGTGCCAGCAGCCAAGTCTCAGGGGGGGATCAGCCCCAGCATTTT
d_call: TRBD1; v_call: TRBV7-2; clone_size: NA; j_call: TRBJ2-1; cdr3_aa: CASSARTGGVGSYNEQFF; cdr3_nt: TGTGCCAGCAGCGCCCGGACAGGGGGCGTCGGCTCCTACAATGAGCAGTTCTTC
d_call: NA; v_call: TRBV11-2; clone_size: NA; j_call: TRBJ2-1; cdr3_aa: CASSLSSGNNEQFF; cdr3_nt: TGTGCCAGCAGCTTAAGTAGCGGCAACAATGAGCAGTTCTTC
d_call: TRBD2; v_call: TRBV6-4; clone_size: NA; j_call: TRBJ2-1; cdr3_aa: CASSAGGSALNEQFF; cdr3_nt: TGTGCCAGCAGTGCGGGCGGGAGTGCGTTAAATGAGCAGTTCTTC
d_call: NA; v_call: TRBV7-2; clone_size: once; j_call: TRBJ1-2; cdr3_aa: CASSPTVDYGYTF; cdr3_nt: TGTGCCAGCAGCCCGACCGTAGACTATGGCTACACCTTC
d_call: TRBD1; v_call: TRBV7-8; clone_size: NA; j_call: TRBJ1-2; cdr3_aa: CASSLGQLLNYGYTF; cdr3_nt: TGTGCCAGCAGCTTGGGACAGCTCTTAAACTATGGCTACACCTTC
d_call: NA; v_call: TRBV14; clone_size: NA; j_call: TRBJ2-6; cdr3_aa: CASSQDRGARANVLTF; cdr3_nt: TGTGCCAGCAGCCAAGACAGGGGCGCGAGGGCCAACGTCCTGACTTTC
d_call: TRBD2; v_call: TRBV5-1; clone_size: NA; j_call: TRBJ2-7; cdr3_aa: CASSPTGGEPQYF; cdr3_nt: TGCGCCAGCAGCCCAACTGGGGGGGAACCGCAGTACTTC
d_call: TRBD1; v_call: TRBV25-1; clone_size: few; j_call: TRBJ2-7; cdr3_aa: CASTRTGYEQYF; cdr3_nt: TGTGCCAGCACACGGACAGGATACGAGCAGTACTTC
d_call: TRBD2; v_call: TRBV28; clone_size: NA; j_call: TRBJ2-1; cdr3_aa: CASRPAGGPSYNEQFF; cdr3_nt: TGTGCCAGCAGGCCAGCGGGAGGACCCTCCTACAATGAGCAGTTCTTC
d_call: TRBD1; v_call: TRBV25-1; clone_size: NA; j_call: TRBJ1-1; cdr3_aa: CASSSRGPEGGTEAFF; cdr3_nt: TGTGCCAGCAGTAGCAGGGGGCCTGAGGGGGGGACTGAAGCTTTCTTT
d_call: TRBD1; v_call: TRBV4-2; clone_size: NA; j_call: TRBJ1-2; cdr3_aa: CASSHPAGGANYGYTF; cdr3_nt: TGTGCCAGCAGCCACCCTGCAGGGGGAGCTAACTATGGCTACACCTTC
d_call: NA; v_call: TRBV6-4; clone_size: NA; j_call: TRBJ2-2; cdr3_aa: CASSVDAPTGELFF; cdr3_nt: TGTGCCAGCAGCGTCGACGCCCCGACCGGGGAGCTGTTTTTT
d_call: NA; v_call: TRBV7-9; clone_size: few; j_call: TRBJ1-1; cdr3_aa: CASSFGQGPLGTEAFF; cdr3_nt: TGTGCCAGCAGCTTTGGGCAGGGGCCCCTTGGGACTGAAGCTTTCTTT
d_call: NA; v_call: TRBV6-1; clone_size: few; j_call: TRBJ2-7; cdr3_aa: CASSRDFLDYEQYF; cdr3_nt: TGTGCCAGCAGTCGGGACTTCCTTGACTACGAGCAGTACTTC
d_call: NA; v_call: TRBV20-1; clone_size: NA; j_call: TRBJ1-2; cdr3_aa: CTPGPRRGYTF; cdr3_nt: TGCACACCGGGGCCCCGCAGAGGCTACACCTTC
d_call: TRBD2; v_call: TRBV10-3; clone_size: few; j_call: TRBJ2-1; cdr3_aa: CATGLEYNEQFF; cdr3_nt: TGTGCCACTGGACTAGAATACAATGAGCAGTTCTTC
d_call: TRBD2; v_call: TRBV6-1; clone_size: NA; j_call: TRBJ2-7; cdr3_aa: CASSRREYYEQYF; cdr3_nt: TGTGCCAGCAGTCGGCGGGAGTATTACGAGCAGTACTTC
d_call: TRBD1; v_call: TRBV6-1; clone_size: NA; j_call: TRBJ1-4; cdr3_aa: CASSPDRVREKLFF; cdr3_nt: TGTGCCAGCAGCCCCGACAGGGTTCGGGAAAAACTGTTTTTT
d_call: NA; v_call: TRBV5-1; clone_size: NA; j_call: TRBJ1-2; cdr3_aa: CASSLETPNYGYTF; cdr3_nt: TGCGCCAGCAGCTTGGAGACGCCTAACTATGGCTACACCTTC
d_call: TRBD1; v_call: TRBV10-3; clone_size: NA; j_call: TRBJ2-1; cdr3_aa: CAISESDRNNEQFF; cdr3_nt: TGTGCCATCAGTGAGTCGGACAGGAACAATGAGCAGTTCTTC
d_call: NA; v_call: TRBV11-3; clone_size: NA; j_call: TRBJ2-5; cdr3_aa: CASSLGGAQETQYF; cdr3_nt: TGTGCCAGCAGCTTAGGGGGGGCGCAAGAGACCCAGTACTTC
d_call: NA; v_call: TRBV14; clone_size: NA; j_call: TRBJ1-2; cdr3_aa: CASSPLTANYGYTF; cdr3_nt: TGTGCCAGCAGCCCCTTGACCGCGAACTATGGCTACACCTTC
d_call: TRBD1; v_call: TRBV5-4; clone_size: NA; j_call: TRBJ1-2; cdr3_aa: CASRLTGGPGYTF; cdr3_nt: TGTGCCAGCCGCCTGACAGGGGGGCCTGGCTACACCTTC
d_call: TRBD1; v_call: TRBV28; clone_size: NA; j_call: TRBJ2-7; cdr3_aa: CASSRPGQGIPYEQYF; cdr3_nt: TGTGCCAGCAGTCGCCCGGGACAGGGGATCCCCTACGAGCAGTACTTC
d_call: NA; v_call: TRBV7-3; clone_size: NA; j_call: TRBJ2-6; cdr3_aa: CASSFSPGANVLTF; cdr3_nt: TGTGCCAGCAGCTTTTCTCCTGGGGCCAACGTCCTGACTTTC
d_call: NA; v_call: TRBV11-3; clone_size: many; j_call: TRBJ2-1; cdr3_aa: CASSLAAGRYNEQFF; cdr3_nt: TGTGCCAGCAGCTTAGCAGCGGGCCGTTACAATGAGCAGTTCTTC
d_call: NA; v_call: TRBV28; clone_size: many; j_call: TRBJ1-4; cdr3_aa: CASSLGGAHGFEKLFF; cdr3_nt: TGTGCCAGCAGTTTGGGCGGGGCTCACGGGTTTGAAAAACTGTTTTTT
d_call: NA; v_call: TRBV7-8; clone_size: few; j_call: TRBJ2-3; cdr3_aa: CASSPLFGGAGSDTQYF; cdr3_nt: TGTGCCAGCAGCCCCCTTTTCGGGGGCGCAGGATCAGATACGCAGTATTTT
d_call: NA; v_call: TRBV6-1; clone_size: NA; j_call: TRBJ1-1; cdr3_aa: CASSEAVAREAFF; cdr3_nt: TGTGCCAGCAGTGAAGCGGTGGCGCGAGAAGCTTTCTTT
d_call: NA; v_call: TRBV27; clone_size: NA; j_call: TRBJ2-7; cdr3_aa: CASSFDGAKGGYSYEQYF; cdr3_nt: TGTGCCAGCAGTTTCGACGGGGCGAAAGGGGGTTACTCCTACGAGCAGTACTTC
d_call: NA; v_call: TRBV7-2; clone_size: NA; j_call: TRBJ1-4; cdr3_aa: CASSLDMGSTNEKLFF; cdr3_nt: TGTGCCAGCAGCTTAGATATGGGCAGTACGAATGAAAAACTGTTTTTT
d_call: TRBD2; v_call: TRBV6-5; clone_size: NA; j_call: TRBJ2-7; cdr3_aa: CASSYGAGGTYEQYF; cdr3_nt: TGTGCCAGCAGTTACGGGGCGGGAGGCACCTACGAGCAGTACTTC